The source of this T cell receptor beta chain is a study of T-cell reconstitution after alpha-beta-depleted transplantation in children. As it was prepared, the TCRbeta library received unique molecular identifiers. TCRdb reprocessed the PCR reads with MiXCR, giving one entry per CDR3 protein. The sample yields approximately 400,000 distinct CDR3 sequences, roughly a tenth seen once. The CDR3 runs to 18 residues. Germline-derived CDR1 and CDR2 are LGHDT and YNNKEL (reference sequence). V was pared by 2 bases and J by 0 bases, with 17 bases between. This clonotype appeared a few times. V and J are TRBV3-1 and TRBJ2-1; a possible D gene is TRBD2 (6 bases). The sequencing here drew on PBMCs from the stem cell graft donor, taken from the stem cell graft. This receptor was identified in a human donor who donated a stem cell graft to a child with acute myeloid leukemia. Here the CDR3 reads CASSQRDGAGSSYNEQFF. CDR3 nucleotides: TGTGCCAGCAGCCAACGGGATGGCGCGGGGAGCTCCTACAATGAGCAGTTCTTC.